The 22 T cell receptor beta chains below come from one sample, sequenced in a study of T cells after posttransplantation cyclophosphamide. TCRdb's table, derived via immunoSEQ multiplex PCR, lists solely in-frame clones and lacks some. The table lists about 36,000 clones, no singletons, with 1% to 1.5% in the top ten. Sequencing was carried out using PBMCs. The origin of the receptors is a girl aged 5 to 17 in good health, CMV-negative, and a related stem cell transplant donor.

At least ten counts were recorded for this clone. This chain links TRBV5-6 with TRBJ1-3, with 11 nucleotides matching TRBD1. The CDR3 runs 16 residues. Trimming removed 5 bases from V and 3 bases from J; junction bases left unmatched: 7. The germline gives CDR1 SGHDT, CDR2 YYEEEE. The CDR3 region has the DNA TGTGCCAGCAGTTGGACAGGGGGCGGTTTTGGAAACACCATATATTTT. Its translation is CASSWTGGGFGNTIYF.

This clone was seen ten or more times. This chain joins TRBV5-1 and TRBJ2-7; D is perhaps TRBD2 (5 bases). Germline CDR1 and CDR2: SGHRS and YFSETQ. The CDR3 is 15 amino acids. Trimming cost V 4 bases and J 2 bases, with 16 bases left between them. In DNA, the CDR3 is TGCGCCAGCAGCCGCGACGGGAAGATGCCCTACGAGCAGTACTTC. It specifies CASSRDGKMPYEQYF.

This clone was seen many times. The chain employs TRBV5-1 and TRBJ2-3, with 10 bases that match TRBD2. The CDR3 is 15 residues long. With 4 bases clipped from V and 0 bases from J, the junction kept 2 bases outside the gene matches. Germline V CDR1 and CDR2: SGHRS, YFSETQ. The CDR3 DNA follows: TGCGCCAGCAGCGAGACTAGCGGGAGCACAGATACGCAGTATTTT. Its translation is CASSETSGSTDTQYF.

This clone was recorded a few times. The chain joins TRBV6-4 to TRBJ2-2, with D possibly being TRBD1 (5 bases). V was cut by 5 bases and J by 1 base, with 5 bases left in between. CDR3 length equals 13 residues. Germline assignment: CDR1 MRHNA and CDR2 SNTAGT. In DNA, the CDR3 is TGTGCCAGCAGTACAGGGAACACCGGGGAGCTGTTTTTT. It yields the protein CASSTGNTGELFF.

This clone was seen at least ten times. The chain carries TRBV2 and TRBJ1-2; D ambiguous. Per the germline V gene, CDR1 is SNHLY and CDR2 is FYNNEI. Trimming left V 2 bases short and J 2 bases short, with 3 bases between. There are 12 residues in the CDR3. Here the CDR3 reads CASSEQNYGYTF. The CDR3 DNA is TGTGCCAGCAGTGAACAAAACTATGGCTACACCTTC. The full variable domain, with the rest looked up from reference TRBV2 and TRBJ1-2, is EPEVTQTPSHQVTQMGQEVILRCVPISNHLYFYWYRQILGQKVEFLVSFYNNEISEKSEIFDDQFSVERPDGSNFTLKIRSTKLEDSAMYFCASSEQNYGYTFGSGTRLTVV.

This clone was counted many times. V gene TRBV30 combines with J gene TRBJ2-2; 9 bases map to TRBD1. Germline lookup yields CDR1 GTSNPN and CDR2 SVGIG (reference sequence). Trimming removed 0 bases from V and 4 bases from J; junction bases left unmatched: 6. CDR3 length: 16 residues. The DNA of the CDR3 is TGTGCCTGGAGTGTGGGTACAGGGGGCCCCACCGGGGAGCTGTTTTTT. Protein: CAWSVGTGGPTGELFF.

This clone has ten or more counts. The chain combines TRBV5-1 with TRBJ2-3, with D perhaps matching TRBD2 (6 bases). Germline V gene sequence: CDR1 SGHRS, CDR2 YFSETQ. There are 15 residues in the CDR3. V shed 7 bases and J shed 5 bases, with 20 bases lying between them. CDR3 bases: TGCGCCAGCCCCCCGACGGGGGAGAAGGGAGATACGCAGTATTTT. This sequence encodes CASPPTGEKGDTQYF.

In this sample, this clone turned up many times. V is TRBV5-4 and J is TRBJ2-3; D gene ambiguous. V was cut by 4 bases and J by 2 bases, with 14 bases left in between. Germline CDR1 and CDR2: SGHNT and YYREEE (reference sequence). The CDR3 sequence is 15 residues long. The CDR3 coding sequence is TGTGCCAGCAGCCGTGAGGCGGTCGACACAGATACGCAGTATTTT. Its translation is CASSREAVDTDTQYF.

This clone was detected many times. The chain recombines TRBV19 with TRBJ2-6; maybe TRBD1 (6 bases). The V gene's germline CDR1 is LNHDA and CDR2 SQIVND (reference sequence). Trimming pared 1 base from V and 0 bases from J, leaving 13 bases between. The CDR3 runs 18 residues. The CDR3, as DNA: TGTGCCAGTAGTATAGTGCCAGGGGCTTACTCTGGGGCCAACGTCCTGACTTTC. Residues: CASSIVPGAYSGANVLTF.

This clone was observed at least ten times. CDR3 DNA sequence: TGCGCCAGCAGCTCTGGGACAGGGGGCAGCTACGAGCAGTACTTC. Amino acids: CASSSGTGGSYEQYF. The V and J genes are TRBV5-1 and TRBJ2-7, with 12 bases aligning to TRBD1. The germline V gene encodes CDR1 SGHRS and CDR2 YFSETQ. CDR3 size: 15 residues. Losses at the gene ends were 3 bases for V and 3 bases for J; bases not matched to a gene: 4.

This clone has at least ten counts. The CDR3 region is CASSKWGEREKLFF. Written as DNA, the CDR3 is TGCGCCAGCAGCAAATGGGGGGAACGGGAAAAACTGTTTTTT. The chain is built from TRBV5-1 and TRBJ1-4; D perhaps matches TRBD1 (5 bases). V lost 4 bases, J lost 8 bases, and 15 bases lay in between. Germline assignment: CDR1 SGHRS and CDR2 YFSETQ. The length of the CDR3 is 14 residues.

The sample holds many counts of this clone. This rearrangement joins TRBV7-6 to TRBJ1-1; no reliable D call. The CDR3 is made up of 16 amino acids. Germline V gene lookup returns CDR1 SGHVS and CDR2 FNYEAQ. Trimming removed 0 bases from V and 1 base from J, with 12 bases in between. CDR3 sequence: CASSLALGGRNTEAFF. CDR3 DNA sequence: TGTGCCAGCAGCTTAGCGCTAGGAGGGAGGAACACTGAAGCTTTCTTT. The full variable domain, rest sourced from reference TRBV7-6 and TRBJ1-1, is GAGVSQSPRYKVTKRGQDVALRCDPISGHVSLYWYRQALGQGPEFLTYFNYEAQQDKSGLPNDRFSAERPEGSISTLTIQRTEQRDSAMYRCASSLALGGRNTEAFFGQGTRLTVV.

This clone has ten or more counts. The chain recombines TRBV19 with TRBJ2-1; 8 nucleotides match TRBD2. The CDR3 is made up of 14 amino acids. Germline V gene sequence: CDR1 LNHDA, CDR2 SQIVND (reference sequence). V shed 8 bases, J shed 2 bases, and the junction held 5 bases outside the gene matches. The CDR3 nucleotides read TGTGCCAGTGGCCTAGCGGGTACCTACAATGAGCAGTTCTTC. Residues: CASGLAGTYNEQFF.

This clone has ten or more counts. V usage is TRBV11-3 and J usage is TRBJ2-3, with TRBD1 identical over 8 bases. CDR3 length: 16 residues. Germline lookup yields CDR1 SGHNT and CDR2 YENEEA. The junction had 7 bases not matched to a gene; V was cut back by 1 base and J by 4 bases. The CDR3 sequence is CASSLARAGGADTQYF. The DNA of the CDR3 is TGTGCCAGCAGCTTAGCGCGGGCAGGGGGCGCAGATACGCAGTATTTT.

Ten or more counts support this clone. V usage is TRBV4-1 and J usage is TRBJ1-2; 9 nucleotides align to TRBD1. Per the germline V gene, CDR1 is MGHRA and CDR2 is YSYEKL. V trimming: 1 base; J trimming: 5 bases; junction bases outside the gene matches: 5. This CDR3 spans 15 amino acids. CDR3 DNA sequence: TGCGCCAGCAGCCAAGCACAGGGGGCGGGGTATGGCTACACCTTC. Translating it yields CASSQAQGAGYGYTF.

The chain is built from TRBV28 and TRBJ2-3; 7 bases map to TRBD2. CDR1 is MDHEN and CDR2 is SYDVKM in the germline V gene. The CDR3 is 15 residues long. Trimming cost V 4 bases and J 6 bases; bases outside gene matches: 10. The CDR3, as DNA: TGTGCCAGCAGTTCGGCGGGAGCCTCACCCGATACGCAGTATTTT. Residues: CASSSAGASPDTQYF.

This rearrangement joins TRBV5-1 to TRBJ2-7, with unresolved D. Germline V gives CDR1 SGHRS, CDR2 YFSETQ. V lost 4 bases to trimming and J lost 1 base, with 6 bases between them. CDR3 length: 12 residues. In nucleotides, the CDR3 is TGCGCCAGCAGCCTTAATTCCTACGAGCAGTACTTC. Translated, it gives CASSLNSYEQYF. Full variable domain (remainder filled in from reference TRBV5-1 and TRBJ2-7): KAGVTQTPRYLIKTRGQQVTLSCSPISGHRSVSWYQQTPGQGLQFLFEYFSETQRNKGNFPGRFSGRQFSNSRSEMNVSTLELGDSALYLCASSLNSYEQYFGPGTRLTVT.

There are many counts of this clone. The J gene is TRBJ1-2, the V gene TRBV14; the D gene is possibly TRBD1 (5 bases). The V end lost 0 bases, the J end lost 2 bases, and 10 bases lay between the germline ends. Germline V gene data show CDR1 as SGHDN and CDR2 as FVKESK. The CDR3 consists of 15 residues. This CDR3 is CASSQDTGGNYGYTF. As DNA, the CDR3 is TGTGCCAGCAGCCAAGATACAGGAGGGAACTATGGCTACACCTTC.

This clone has just a few counts. The rearrangement joins TRBV4-3 to TRBJ1-1; D might be TRBD1 (5 bases). Per germline, CDR1 LGHNA and CDR2 YSLEER. Deletions cut 2 bases from V and 8 bases from J, with 18 bases between. The CDR3 is 15 residues long. The CDR3 DNA reads as TGCGCCAGCAGCCAAAGGAGGCGGGGGTCAGCCGAAGCTTTCTTT. It encodes CASSQRRRGSAEAFF.

This chain joins TRBV4-1 and TRBJ2-5, with a possible D match to TRBD2 (6 bases). CDR3 length equals 18 residues. Trimming stripped 5 bases from V and 5 bases from J, with 27 bases between. Germline-derived CDR1 and CDR2 are MGHRA and YSYEKL. DNA of the CDR3: TGCGCCAGCAGCGTGTACCTGACCGGGACTGGCGGGGCCGAGACCCAGTACTTC. Its translation: CASSVYLTGTGGAETQYF.

This clone was picked up many times. The chain combines TRBV19 with TRBJ1-5, with unresolved D. V was cut by 6 bases and J by 4 bases, with 22 bases left in between. This CDR3 is built from 17 residues. CDR1 and CDR2 (germline): LNHDA, SQIVND (reference sequence). Here the CDR3 reads CASSPTPAIGFNQPQHF. In DNA form, the CDR3 reads TGTGCCAGTAGCCCGACTCCAGCGATTGGGTTTAATCAGCCCCAGCATTTT.

A few counts support this clone. The chain employs TRBV16 and TRBJ2-7; possible D gene TRBD2, 6 bases. Per germline, CDR1 KGHSY and CDR2 FQNENV. The length of the CDR3 is 14 residues. Between the trimmed V and J ends, which lost 2 bases and 7 bases, there was a span of 15 bases. The CDR3 is CASSQPGTGGEQYF. CDR3 DNA sequence: TGTGCCAGCAGCCAACCAGGGACCGGGGGAGAGCAGTACTTC.